A selection of T cell receptor beta chains follows, all from one sample in a study of CD8 T cells in ankylosing spondylitis. TCRdb reprocessed the 5' RACE reads via MiXCR and lists one record per CDR3 protein. The sample has under 450,000 distinct CDR3 sequences, 20% to 25% seen once. Sequenced input: blood, either unsorted or a sorted T cell fraction (not recorded which). The receptors were sampled from a male donor with ankylosing spondylitis or in good health (not recorded which). The CDR3 runs from the conserved cysteine through the conserved F or W. Each record gives: CDR3 DNA, CDR3 protein, clone size, J gene, V gene, D gene. A D gene is named only where the DNA matches it firmly. Size is stated for part of the rows, as once, few or many counts, or as a class when the clone is expanded.

TGTGCCAGCAGCCAAGAAGGGGCGGGACAGATATCCTACGAGCAGTACTTC | CASSQEGAGQISYEQYF | few | TRBJ2-7 | TRBV4-2 | .
TGTGCCAGCAGTCCGACAGGGGGACGAAGCACAGATACGCAGTATTTT | CASSPTGGRSTDTQYF | . | TRBJ2-3 | TRBV12-3/TRBV12-4 | TRBD1
TGTGCCACCAGTTCCCCCCCCGGGATAGAGCAGTACTTC | CATSSPPGIEQYF | few | TRBJ2-7 | TRBV15 | .
TGCGCCAGCAGCCAAGAGGGGGCATCTGGGGCCAACGTCCTGACTTTC | CASSQEGASGANVLTF | few | TRBJ2-6 | TRBV4-1 | .
TGTGCCAGCAGCTCCCCCACCTTTTATGGCTCCTACGAGCAGTACTTC | CASSSPTFYGSYEQYF | . | TRBJ2-7 | TRBV7-9 | .
TGTGCCAGCTCTGGGGCCTTTACCACCGGGGAGCTGTTTTTT | CASSGAFTTGELFF | . | TRBJ2-2 | TRBV27 | .
TGCGCCAGCAGCCAAGTCCAGCGGGCCCAAGAGACCCAGTACTTC | CASSQVQRAQETQYF | few | TRBJ2-5 | TRBV4-1 | .
TGTGCCAGCAGCTTAGTGGCTAGCGGGGCATATGAGCAGTTCTTC | CASSLVASGAYEQFF | . | TRBJ2-1 | TRBV7-2 | TRBD2
TGTGCCAGCAGCGACGTCCTGTGGGGCTACACCTTC | CASSDVLWGYTF | . | TRBJ1-2 | TRBV7-9 | .
TGTGCCAGCAGCCACAGGGGCCCTTACAATGAGCAGTTCTTC | CASSHRGPYNEQFF | few | TRBJ2-1 | TRBV6-1 | TRBD1
TGCAGCGTTGTCCCTCAAGGAGAGACCCAGTACTTC | CSVVPQGETQYF | . | TRBJ2-5 | TRBV29-1 | .
TGTGCCAGCAGCCCTGCCTCTAGCGGGCGCGGGACCCAGTACTTC | CASSPASSGRGTQYF | few | TRBJ2-5 | TRBV12-3/TRBV12-4 | TRBD2
TGTGCCAGCAGGGCAGGGCCAGTTTACAATGAGCAGTTCTTC | CASRAGPVYNEQFF | once | TRBJ2-1 | TRBV27 | .
TGTGCCACCAGCAGAGAGCACGTTGAGCTCCAAGAGACCCAGTACTTC | CATSREHVELQETQYF | . | TRBJ2-5 | TRBV15 | .
TGTGCCAGCAGCTTGGTCAACGGAGTCCGTGGCACAGATACGCAGTATTTT | CASSLVNGVRGTDTQYF | few | TRBJ2-3 | TRBV5-6 | .
TGTGCCAGCAGCTCACAGGAGTGGGAGACCCAGTACTTC | CASSSQEWETQYF | . | TRBJ2-5 | TRBV7-9 | .
TGTGCCAGCAGCGACCGGGACCGCTCCTACAATGAGCAGTTCTTC | CASSDRDRSYNEQFF | . | TRBJ2-1 | TRBV11-2 | .
TGTGCCAGCAGCCAAAAAGCGGGGGGGACAACTAGCACAGATACGCAGTATTTT | CASSQKAGGTTSTDTQYF | few | TRBJ2-3 | TRBV4-2 | TRBD2
TGTGCCAGTGGGGACAGGAGATTCCAAGAGACCCAGTACTTC | CASGDRRFQETQYF | few | TRBJ2-5 | TRBV28 | TRBD1
TGTGCCAGCAGCCCGGAGCCAAACACCGGGGTGCTGTTTTTT | CASSPEPNTGVLFF | . | TRBJ2-2 | TRBV12-1 | .
TGCAGCGTGGCAGGGTTTATCGAGACCCAGTACTTC | CSVAGFIETQYF | . | TRBJ2-5 | TRBV29-1 | .
TGTGCCAGCAGCGTAGACCCCGGGACCGCAAATGCCTTCTTT | CASSVDPGTANAFF | few | TRBJ1-1 | TRBV9 | .
TGTGCCAGCAGCCGCCAGACACCGGGGGGCGTTTGGGAGACCCAGTACTTC | CASSRQTPGGVWETQYF | few | TRBJ2-5 | TRBV7-9 | .
TGCGCCAGCAGGGAACAGGGAAACTATGGCTACACCTTC | CASREQGNYGYTF | . | TRBJ1-2 | TRBV10-1 | .
TGCAGCGTAGCCGGGACAGGGAAGTCTTACGAGCAGTACTTC | CSVAGTGKSYEQYF | many | TRBJ2-7 | TRBV29-1 | TRBD1
TGTGCCAGCAGCCAAGATTTAGGATCCTTCTCCTACGAGCAGTACTTC | CASSQDLGSFSYEQYF | . | TRBJ2-7 | TRBV3-1 | .
TGTGCCAGCAGCCCACGGGACGGTCGATCATACGAGCAGTACTTC | CASSPRDGRSYEQYF | . | TRBJ2-7 | TRBV7-9 | .
TGTGCCAGCGGGGACAGGCCCTACAATGAGCAGTTCTTC | CASGDRPYNEQFF | few | TRBJ2-1 | TRBV27 | TRBD1
TGTGCCAGCTTAAACAGGGTCGACGGAGAGACCCAGTACTTC | CASLNRVDGETQYF | . | TRBJ2-5 | TRBV6-1 | .